The rows below give T cell receptor beta chains drawn from one sample of a study of cytomegalovirus exposure and HLA in healthy donors. Clones were sequenced by immunoSEQ multiplex PCR, and TCRdb holds only the in-frame ones, with some missing. The sample has approximately 200,000 clones, over 65% seen once. The specimen was PBMCs. The receptor set was obtained from a boy aged 2 to 9 in good health and CMV-seronegative. The CDR3 runs from the conserved cysteine through the conserved F or W. The D gene is left open where the match is weak. Only part of the rows carry a size: once, few, many, or a class if the clone is expanded.

TRBJ2-1 - - TRBV5-4 TGTGGTACGTCCGGTTGGGAGGATGAGCAGTTCTTC CGTSGWEDEQFF
TRBJ2-3 - - TRBV4-1 TGCGCCAGCAGCCACGGGGGACTGTCAGAGTTGGGTACGCAGTATTTT CASSHGGLSELGTQYF
TRBJ1-1 - - TRBV6-1 TGTGCCAGCAGAGCTACTATGAACACTGAAGCTTTCTTT CASRATMNTEAFF
TRBJ2-1 - TRBD2 TRBV7-9 TGTGCCAGCATCCGGGAGGGACTTCCGTCCTACAATGAGCAGTTCTTC CASIREGLPSYNEQFF
TRBJ2-5 - - TRBV4-2 TGTGCCAGCAGCCAAGGGGGTCAGGGGCAAGAGACCCAGTACTTC CASSQGGQGQETQYF
TRBJ1-2 - - TRBV4-3 TGCGCCAGCAGCCATAATAACTATGGCTACACCTTC CASSHNNYGYTF
TRBJ1-6 - TRBD1 TRBV25-1 TGTGCCAGCAGTGACAGGGGGTATAATTCACCCCTCCACTTT CASSDRGYNSPLHF
TRBJ2-3 - TRBD2 TRBV27 TGTGCCAGCAGTTCACCCGGACTAGCGGGTAGAACCTTTCGCACAGATACGCAGTATTTT CASSSPGLAGRTFRTDTQYF
TRBJ2-7 - - TRBV10-3 TGTGCCATCAGTTCAACAGGGTCACCCGAGCAGTACTTC CAISSTGSPEQYF
TRBJ2-1 once - TRBV9 TGTGCCAGCAGCGTTTCAGGGGCGGGTGGTGAGCAGTTCTTC CASSVSGAGGEQFF
TRBJ2-5 once TRBD2 TRBV15 TGTGCCACCAGCAGAGGGCTCGGGGAGGGACTGGGCTCTCGGGAGCAGTACTTC CATSRGLGEGLGSREQYF
TRBJ1-1 - - TRBV19 TGTGACGTAGACAGCCCTGAAGCTTTCTTT CDVDSPEAFF
TRBJ1-1 - - TRBV6-1 TGTGCCAGCTGGCAAGACACTGAAGCTTTCTTT CASWQDTEAFF
TRBJ2-4 - TRBD2 TRBV7-9 TGTGCCAGCAGCTTAGCGGTGTCTAGCGGGGACAAAAACATTCAGTACTTC CASSLAVSSGDKNIQYF
TRBJ1-1 once - TRBV14 TGTGCCAGCAGCACGCACAGGGAAACTGAAGCTTTCTTT CASSTHRETEAFF
TRBJ2-5 once TRBD1 TRBV4-3 TGCGCCAGCAGCCAGTTACAGGGGGCAGAGACCCAGTACTTC CASSQLQGAETQYF
TRBJ1-1 - - TRBV7-6 TGTGCCAGCAGCTTCGTGGACAGAATGAACACTGAAGCTTTCTTT CASSFVDRMNTEAFF